A selection of T cell receptor beta chains follows, all from one sample in a study of patients and donors after allogeneic stem cell transplantation. TCRdb fed the RT-PCR reads into MiXCR, producing one record per CDR3 protein. Among about a million distinct CDR3 sequences listed, approximately 19% were seen once. The sequenced sample was blood, either unsorted or a sorted T cell fraction (not recorded which). The receptors originated from a human donor who was either an allogeneic HSCT recipient or a stem cell or donor lymphocyte infusion donor (not recorded which). It is not recorded whose cells these are; they may come from a transplant donor. Each CDR3 is given with its conserved first and last residue. Each record gives: J gene, V gene, clone size, CDR3 protein. The size of a clone is reported for some rows only, either as once, few or many, or as a class for expanded clones.

J gene: TRBJ1-5; V gene: TRBV4-1; clone size: few; CDR3 protein: CASSQEPHPGTRIPQPQHF
J gene: TRBJ1-1; V gene: TRBV5-6; clone size: few; CDR3 protein: CASSVPGQGNTEAFF
J gene: TRBJ2-7; V gene: TRBV20-1; clone size: NA; CDR3 protein: CSATSSGAPEKQYF
J gene: TRBJ1-1; V gene: TRBV20-1; clone size: NA; CDR3 protein: CSANGLNTEAFF
J gene: TRBJ2-1; V gene: TRBV12-3/TRBV12-4; clone size: few; CDR3 protein: CASSLNRKGAHGEQFF
J gene: TRBJ2-7; V gene: TRBV20-1; clone size: NA; CDR3 protein: CSAHSPDQGRYEQYF
J gene: TRBJ2-5; V gene: TRBV4-2; clone size: few; CDR3 protein: CASSQVGGRGLETQYF
J gene: TRBJ2-2; V gene: TRBV12-5; clone size: NA; CDR3 protein: CASGFWGADTGELFF
J gene: TRBJ2-1; V gene: TRBV14; clone size: NA; CDR3 protein: CASSQDSSGVPQKQFF
J gene: TRBJ1-5; V gene: TRBV2; clone size: many; CDR3 protein: CASSGQGSNQPQHF
J gene: TRBJ1-1; V gene: TRBV7-3; clone size: few; CDR3 protein: CASSLNVHTEAFF
J gene: TRBJ2-7; V gene: TRBV20-1; clone size: NA; CDR3 protein: CSASPGGSYEQYF
J gene: TRBJ2-7; V gene: TRBV7-2; clone size: NA; CDR3 protein: CASSPTNRAYEQYF
J gene: TRBJ1-1; V gene: TRBV15; clone size: NA; CDR3 protein: CATSRDDDRNTEAFF
J gene: TRBJ1-1; V gene: TRBV28; clone size: many; CDR3 protein: CASRSLGERHTEAFF
J gene: TRBJ2-2; V gene: TRBV5-6; clone size: NA; CDR3 protein: CASSPDRGLLGGELFF
J gene: TRBJ2-7; V gene: TRBV27; clone size: few; CDR3 protein: CASTERAGGSYEQYF